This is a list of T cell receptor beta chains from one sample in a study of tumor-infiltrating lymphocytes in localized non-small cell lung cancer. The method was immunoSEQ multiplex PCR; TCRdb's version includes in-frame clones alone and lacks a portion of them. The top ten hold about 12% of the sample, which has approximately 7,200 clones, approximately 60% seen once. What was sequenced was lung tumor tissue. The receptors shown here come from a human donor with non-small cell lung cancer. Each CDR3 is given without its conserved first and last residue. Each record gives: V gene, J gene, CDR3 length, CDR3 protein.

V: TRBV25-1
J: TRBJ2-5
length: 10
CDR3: ASSRTLETQY

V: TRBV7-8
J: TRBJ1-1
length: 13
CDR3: ASSFIVGAGIGAF

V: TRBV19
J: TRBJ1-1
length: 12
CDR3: ASSRVGIGTEAF

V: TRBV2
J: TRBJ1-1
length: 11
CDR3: ASSPGDSTEAF

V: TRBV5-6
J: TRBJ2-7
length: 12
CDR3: ASSLEGTSREQY

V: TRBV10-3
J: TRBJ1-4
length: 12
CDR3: AISAGTSGEKLF

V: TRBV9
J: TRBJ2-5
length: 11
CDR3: ASGLAGQETQY

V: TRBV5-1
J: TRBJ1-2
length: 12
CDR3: ASSLGERQDGYT

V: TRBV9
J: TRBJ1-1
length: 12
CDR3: ASSVEGQGTEAF

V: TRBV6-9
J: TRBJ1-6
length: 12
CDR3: ASSYRERTSPLH

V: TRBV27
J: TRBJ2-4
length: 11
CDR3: ASSLGTGGRLD

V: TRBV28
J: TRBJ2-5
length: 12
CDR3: ASRSGGQEETQY

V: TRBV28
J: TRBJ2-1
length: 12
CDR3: ASSEQLAGGEQF

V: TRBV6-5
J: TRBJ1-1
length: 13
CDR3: ASSSLFIGNTEAF

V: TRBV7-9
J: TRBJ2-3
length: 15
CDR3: ASSLPGLAGAADTQY

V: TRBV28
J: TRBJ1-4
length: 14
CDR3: ASSVMIAERNEKLF

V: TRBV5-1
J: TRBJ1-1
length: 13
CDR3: ASSLGGTANTEAF

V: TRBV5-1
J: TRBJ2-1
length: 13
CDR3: ASSLGSAEYNEQF

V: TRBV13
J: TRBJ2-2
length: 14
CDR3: ASSSSGTQNTGELF

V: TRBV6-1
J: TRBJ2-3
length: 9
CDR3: ASSEGDTQY

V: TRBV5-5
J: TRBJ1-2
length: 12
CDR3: ASSFGSGNYGYT

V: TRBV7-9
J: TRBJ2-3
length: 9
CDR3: ASSWADTQY

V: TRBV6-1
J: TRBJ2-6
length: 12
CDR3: ASTGGSGANVLT

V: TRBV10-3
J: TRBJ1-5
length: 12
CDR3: AISGRNSNQPQH

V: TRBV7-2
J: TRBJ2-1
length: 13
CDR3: ASSLGGDHYNEQF

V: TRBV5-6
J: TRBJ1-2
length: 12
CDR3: ASSLRGRDYGYT

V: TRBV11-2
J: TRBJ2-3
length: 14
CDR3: ASSLFGTTKTDTQY

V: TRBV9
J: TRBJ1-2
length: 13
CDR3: ASSGVDSVNYGYT

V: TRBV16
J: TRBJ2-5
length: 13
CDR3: ASSQYARGRETQY

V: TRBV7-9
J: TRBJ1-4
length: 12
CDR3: ASSVGSLNEKLF

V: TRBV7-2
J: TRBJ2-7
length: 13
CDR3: ASSLDGGTTYEQY